Described below is a single TCR beta chain sequence and its context. This clonotype has only a few counts. The antigen this receptor binds is unknown. Base-call qualities are not available, and no considerably larger clone is one nucleotide away. The sample originates from a study of regulatory T cells in long-lasting Graves disease (dated by TCRdb to the early 2020s). For the study in its entirety: Persistent Graves' disease was defined as antithyroid drug treatment for over 5 years with persistently positive TSH receptor autoantibodies. Persistent Graves' disease patients were compared with newly diagnosed Graves' disease patients by peripheral blood TCR sequencing and RNA sequencing. The study was conducted in China and was registered as a clinical trial. A total of some 33 samples were covered by TCR sequencing, comprising approximately 13 persistent and approximately 20 newly diagnosed Graves' disease patients. Antithyroid drugs had been taken for 8.5 to 11 years on average by persistent Graves' disease patients in the clinical cohort.

The receptor library was made with multiplex PCR. Sequencer: Illumina HiSeq 4000. To build TCR beta libraries, CDR3 regions were amplified by Arm-PCR using iRepertoire HTBI primers. Before sequencing, the PCR products underwent gel purification. Per the authors' processing: Gene usage analysis of CDR3 amino acid clonotypes relied on the approximately 60 TRBV and about 15 TRBJ segments identified across samples. Filtered high-quality paired reads were merged into contigs using COPE and FqMerger. BLAST was used to align contigs to the IMGT TRBV, TRBD and TRBJ reference genes, and CDR3 was defined following IMGT. Any clonotype with a frequency above 0.1% was counted as a highly expanded clone. Shannon entropy served as the measure of repertoire diversity, while the Gini coefficient captured V-J evenness. A clonotype found in more than one individual was treated as public. TCRdb reanalyzed the raw reads on its own, using fastp at Q25 for trimming and MiXCR for clone calling, and kept in-frame beta chains. A single entry per CDR3 protein holds the most common genes and DNA from its merged rows. The V and J calls, along with clone size, are taken from TCRdb and not from the paper's own processing. The sample table holds around 460,000 distinct CDR3 sequences, of which roughly 22% were seen once. The biggest ten clones account for about 12% of the sample.

General conclusions and limits of the study: Persistent disease showed preferential use of TRBV28, TRBJ1-2 and TRBJ2-5, whereas newly diagnosed disease favored TRBV20-1 and TRBJ2-1. Compared with newly diagnosed patients, persistent Graves' disease patients had lower TCR Shannon entropy and fewer highly expanded clones, which suggests clonal expansion. The study examined only peripheral blood because the primary lesion, thyroid tissue, could not be accessed. Sequencing and analysis were restricted to the TCR beta chain. The small sample size was acknowledged by the authors as a limitation that may reduce accuracy. Persistent patients shared more public clonotypes among themselves (fewer than 3,000) than newly diagnosed patients did (more than 950).

For CDR1 and CDR2, the germline V gene lists SGHDT and YYEEEE. Taken from cysteine to phenylalanine, the CDR3 has 19 residues. Of the read, only the CDR3 DNA is kept; its 57 bases are in frame from base 1. V loses 4 bases at its end and J loses 2 bases; junction bases beyond the gene matches: 10. The time point label on this specimen signifies: persistent/refractory GD, antithyroid drugs over 5 years with positive TRAb. For both TCR sequencing and RNA sequencing, RNA was extracted from PBMCs using TRIzol. The diagnosis of Graves' disease was made according to American Thyroid Association guidelines. Recruitment of patients was carried out at an endocrinology department in Xi'an, China. Each patient gave 9 to 10 milliliters of peripheral blood, collected in an EDTA anticoagulant tube. Ficoll Paque Plus density gradient separation was used to isolate PBMCs, and no additional T cell sorting was done. RNA quality was checked with an Agilent 2100 Bioanalyzer and agarose gel, and concentration with a NanoDrop 2000.

In this chain, TRBV5-6 is recombined with TRBJ2-6; the central 12 bases match TRBD1. Specimen: peripheral blood mononuclear cells (PBMCs), collected when the disease was refractory, from a patient treated with antithyroid drugs. This receptor was obtained from a female donor with Graves disease. This receptor carries the CDR3 CASSHEGQGAAAGANVLTF. The DNA reads as follows: TGTGCCAGCAGCCATGAGGGACAGGGGGCTGCCGCTGGGGCCAACGTCCTGACTTTC.